These 9 T cell receptor beta chains came from one sample sequenced in a study of neurological immune-mediated disorders. One entry per CDR3 protein results from TCRdb running MiXCR on the 5' RACE reads. The repertoire holds 75,000 to 95,000 distinct CDR3 sequences, with approximately 17% as singletons. Sequences were obtained from PBMCs. The receptor set was obtained from a woman in her 40s in good health.

In its sample, this clonotype was seen many times. The chain couples TRBV7-3 to TRBJ2-1, with 9 bases fitting TRBD2. Germline V gives CDR1 SGHTA, CDR2 FQGTGA. V lost 2 bases and J lost 3; bases outside the gene matches: 2. The CDR3 is 15 residues long. CDR3 coding DNA: TGTGCCAGCAGCTTAGATAGCGGGGGCTACAATGAGCAGTTCTTC. Translating gives CASSLDSGGYNEQFF.

This clonotype was seen at least ten times. J is TRBJ2-7 and V is TRBV4-2; D is perhaps TRBD1 or TRBD2 (6 bases each). With 4 bases removed from V and 6 bases from J, the gap between germline ends came to 16 bases. Germline lookup yields CDR1 LGHNA and CDR2 YNFKEQ. The CDR3 is made up of 14 amino acids. The CDR3 spells CASSLGLVTGEQYF. The DNA for the CDR3 is TGTGCCAGCAGCCTGGGACTTGTGACAGGCGAGCAGTACTTC.

The rearrangement joins TRBV12-3 or TRBV12-4 to TRBJ2-3, with 8 bases matching TRBD2. This CDR3 is 15 amino acids long. The trim removed 3 bases at V and 1 base at J, leaving 3 bases unmatched. In nucleotides, the CDR3 is TGTGCCAGCAGTTTCGGTAGCGGGGGCACAGATACGCAGTATTTT. Its protein is CASSFGSGGTDTQYF.

The chain has TRBV19 and TRBJ2-3; no firm D call. The CDR3 runs 12 residues. V lost 5 bases and J 2 bases, leaving 5 bases between the germline ends. Germline V gene sequence: CDR1 LNHDA, CDR2 SQIVND (reference sequence). In nucleotides, the CDR3 is TGTGCCAGTAGTGTCAACACAGATACGCAGTATTTT. Translation: CASSVNTDTQYF. The full variable domain, rest sourced from reference TRBV19 and TRBJ2-3, is DGGITQSPKYLFRKEGQNVTLSCEQNLNHDAMYWYRQDPGQGLRLIYYSQIVNDFQKGDIAEGYSVSREKKESFPLTVTSAQKNPTAFYLCASSVNTDTQYFGPGTRLTVL.

The table lists this clonotype with many counts. The chain joins TRBV7-2 to TRBJ1-3, with TRBD1 matching over 8 bases. The CDR3 length is 15 residues. Trimming at V came to 1 base and at J to 6 bases, leaving 5 bases not matched to a gene. In germline, CDR1 is SGHTA, CDR2 FQGNSA. The CDR3 bases are TGTGCCAGCAGCTTAGGGACAGGGATGAAAAACACCATATATTTT. Its translation is CASSLGTGMKNTIYF.

This clonotype was seen many times. V is TRBV7-3 and J is TRBJ2-6; 8 bases line up with TRBD1. The trim removed 1 base at V and 2 bases at J, leaving 16 bases unmatched. CDR1 and CDR2 (germline): SGHTA, FQGTGA. The CDR3 has 21 amino acids. Here the CDR3 DNA reads TGTGCCAGCAGCTTAATAGCCGACAGGGGATCTCTTGTGCCTGGGGCCAACGTCCTGACTTTC. Translation: CASSLIADRGSLVPGANVLTF. Drawing the rest from reference TRBV7-3 and TRBJ2-6, the complete variable domain is GAGVSQTPSNKVTEKGKYVELRCDPISGHTALYWYRQSLGQGPEFLIYFQGTGAADDSGLPNDRFFAVRPEGSVSTLKIQRTERGDSAVYLCASSLIADRGSLVPGANVLTFGAGSRLTVL.

This clonotype has ten or more counts. The chain is built from TRBV10-3 and TRBJ1-2; unclear D gene. Germline-derived CDR1 and CDR2 are ENHRY and SYGVKD. V was clipped by 10 bases and J by 0 bases, with 18 bases between them. The CDR3 contains 15 residues. The CDR3 loop reads CATQLHSLSNYGYTF. Here the CDR3 DNA reads TGTGCCACGCAGCTCCACAGTTTATCTAACTATGGCTACACCTTC.

This clonotype was counted at least ten times. The chain is built from TRBV5-1 and TRBJ2-3; 7 nucleotides line up with TRBD2. Germline CDR1 reads SGHRS; CDR2 reads YFSETQ. The length of the CDR3 is 15 residues. The trim removed 3 bases at V and 2 bases at J, leaving 6 bases unmatched. The CDR3 protein is CASSSSGDPTDTQYF. Written as DNA, the CDR3 is TGCGCCAGCAGCTCCAGCGGGGACCCCACAGATACGCAGTATTTT.

This clonotype was seen at least ten times. The chain carries TRBV20-1 and TRBJ1-2, with a possible D match to TRBD1 (5 bases). This CDR3 contains 11 residues. Germline V gene sequence: CDR1 DFQATT, CDR2 SNEGSKA (reference sequence). V gave up 3 bases and J gave up 8 bases, with 10 bases separating them. In DNA, the CDR3 is TGCAGTGCTAGTATGGGGGAGGGCTACACCTTC. It codes for CSASMGEGYTF.